The rows below give T cell receptor beta chains drawn from one sample of a study of blood T cell repertoires in COVID-19. Method: immunoSEQ multiplex PCR; TCRdb's copy keeps in-frame clones and lacks some. The data contain around 210,000 clones, around three quarters of them seen just once; the ten biggest clones take up approximately 6%. Input material: peripheral blood. The receptors come from a woman aged 65 to 85 with acute or convalescent COVID-19. Both conserved end residues are part of each CDR3. The D gene is left open where the match is weak.

J gene | D gene | V gene | CDR3 protein | CDR3 DNA
TRBJ1-1 | NA | TRBV5-1 | CASSLGGNLEAFF | TGCGCCAGCAGCTTGGGCGGGAACTTAGAAGCTTTCTTT
TRBJ1-1 | NA | TRBV11-2 | CASSLGTANTEAFF | TGTGCCAGCAGCTTAGGGACAGCGAACACTGAAGCTTTCTTT
TRBJ1-2 | TRBD1 | TRBV5-8 | CASSRDRDSGYTF | TGTGCCAGCAGTCGGGACAGGGATTCTGGCTACACCTTC
TRBJ2-2 | NA | TRBV28 | CASSSQGGTGELFF | TGTGCCAGCAGTTCCCAGGGGGGCACCGGGGAGCTGTTTTTT
TRBJ2-1 | TRBD1 | TRBV3-1/TRBV3-2 | CASSRQGGSNEQFF | TGTGCCAGCAGCCGACAGGGGGGTTCCAATGAGCAGTTCTTC
TRBJ1-2 | NA | TRBV6-6 | CASSYIGEGNYGYTF | TGTGCCAGCAGTTACATCGGGGAAGGGAACTATGGCTACACCTTC
TRBJ2-2 | TRBD1 | TRBV19 | CASSFGRTGMNTGELFF | TGTGCCAGTAGTTTCGGGCGGACAGGTATGAACACCGGGGAGCTGTTTTTT
TRBJ2-2 | TRBD2 | TRBV2 | CASSVGLADFRTGELFF | TGTGCCAGCAGTGTAGGGCTAGCGGACTTTCGGACCGGGGAGCTGTTTTTT
TRBJ1-2 | TRBD1 | TRBV10-3 | CAISESGTGEGYGYTF | TGTGCCATCAGTGAGTCGGGGACAGGGGAAGGCTATGGCTACACCTTC
TRBJ2-1 | NA | TRBV24-1 | CATSDSGRARGRNEQFF | TGTGCCACCAGTGATTCGGGCCGTGCACGGGGGAGGAATGAGCAGTTCTTC
TRBJ2-7 | TRBD2 | TRBV5-1 | CASSPPGGEHYEQYF | TGCGCCAGCAGCCCTCCGGGGGGTGAGCACTACGAGCAGTACTTC
TRBJ2-7 | NA | TRBV7-9 | CASSPGLAGGEQYF | TGTGCCAGCAGCCCAGGACTGGCGGGTGGCGAGCAGTACTTC